A single sample gave rise to the 23 T cell receptor beta chains below, sequenced in a study of low-dose radiotherapy and immunotherapy resistance in tumors. TRAV- and TRBV-specific primers primed first-strand cDNA, covering alpha and beta chains. Using a constant-region primer together with a V-primer adapter, TCRs were subjected to 15 to 20 PCR cycles of amplification. TCRdb re-called the reads through MiXCR, storing one row per CDR3 protein. Of approximately 30,000 distinct CDR3 sequences listed, approximately 49% are singletons. As to time point: after trial treatment. Treatment noted: LDRT plus nivolumab, ipilimumab, low-dose cyclophosphamide and aspirin (RACIN trial). The sample was PBMCs, taken after low-dose radiotherapy plus immunotherapy. The source of these receptors is a male donor with gallbladder cancer.

This clonotype qualifies as medium-sized. One junction end does not reproduce the germline sequence, and a read error may be involved. The chain is built from TRBV7-2 and TRBJ1-2; no clear D. The CDR3 spans 18 residues. Germline V gene data show CDR1 as SGHTA and CDR2 as FQGNSA. CDR3 nucleotide sequence: TGCGCCAGCAGCCTTTCGAAAGGGCCTACCGGAGGTCGGGATGGCTACACCTTC. It yields the protein CASSLSKGPTGGRDGYTF.

On this clonotype itself: Given a far larger clone just one base away, this is likely a sequencing read error. The chain couples TRBV28 to TRBJ2-1; the match to TRBD1 covers 7 bases. The CDR3 runs 15 residues. In germline, CDR1 is MDHEN, CDR2 SYDVKM. V was pared by 7 bases and J by 10 bases, with 16 bases of the junction left unmatched. In DNA, the CDR3 is TGTGCCAGCAATCTTCCCAGGGGGAGCTCCTACGAGCAGTTCTTC. The encoded protein is CASNLPRGSSYEQFF.

This clonotype came up a few times. A far larger clone differs by one base, so this is likely a read error. V and J are TRBV29-1 and TRBJ2-1; D assignment may be TRBD1 or TRBD2 (5 bases each). V lost 8 bases and J 13 bases, leaving 27 bases between the germline ends. This CDR3 contains 14 residues. Germline CDR1 reads SQVTM; CDR2 reads ANQGSEA. The CDR3 protein is CSFTLGPPEGTQFF. DNA for the CDR3: TGCAGCTTCACTCTGGGCCCTCCAGAGGGGACCCAGTTCTTC.

This clonotype was seen repeatedly, ten times or more. The chain joins TRBV20-1 to TRBJ1-4, with 7 bases fitting TRBD1. The CDR3 length is 15 residues. CDR1 and CDR2 from the germline V gene are DFQATT and SNEGSKA (reference sequence). V gave up 6 bases and J gave up 6 bases; unmatched junction bases: 13. The CDR3 is CSALPYLGTDEKLFF. Written as DNA, the CDR3 is TGCAGTGCCTTACCCTACCTCGGGACAGATGAAAAACTGTTTTTT.

V gene TRBV9 combines with J gene TRBJ2-2, with a tentative D call TRBD1 (6 bases). V was pared by 1 base and J by 2 bases, with 12 bases between. The CDR3 loop spans 16 amino acids. The germline V gene encodes CDR1 SGDLS and CDR2 YYNGEE. CDR3: CASSVKGDPNTGELFF. The CDR3 DNA reads as TGTGCCAGCAGCGTAAAGGGGGACCCTAACACCGGGGAGCTGTTTTTT. Full variable domain (rest looked up from reference TRBV9 and TRBJ2-2): DSGVTQTPKHLITATGQRVTLRCSPRSGDLSVYWYQQSLDQGLQFLIQYYNGEERAKGNILERFSAQQFPDLHSELNLSSLELGDSALYFCASSVKGDPNTGELFFGEGSRLTVL.

Relative to its sample, this clonotype is medium-sized. This chain links TRBV9 with TRBJ2-3, with 9 bases lining up with TRBD2. Germline CDR1 reads SGDLS; CDR2 reads YYNGEE. The V segment lost 1 base and the J segment 4 bases; nucleotides outside the gene matches: 4. This CDR3 has 15 amino acids. The CDR3 nucleotides are TGTGCCAGCAGCGTACTTGGCGGGAGGGCAGATACGCAGTATTTT. As protein: CASSVLGGRADTQYF.

The table lists this clonotype with many counts. V and J are TRBV19 and TRBJ2-4; D remains unclear. Trimming shortened V by 5 bases and J by 6 bases, and 14 bases separated the two germline ends. This CDR3 comprises 14 residues. Germline lookup yields CDR1 LNHDA and CDR2 SQIVND (reference sequence). The CDR3 spells CASSDGRRGNIQYF. The CDR3 DNA follows: TGTGCCAGTAGTGATGGGCGCCGTGGAAACATTCAGTACTTC.

Notes on this clonotype: It is likely a read error: a sequence one base away is far more abundant. The chain employs TRBV7-2 and TRBJ1-4; 8 bases are shared with TRBD1. Germline lookup yields CDR1 SGHTA and CDR2 FQGNSA. This CDR3 spans 17 amino acids. The V segment lost 5 bases and the J segment 0 bases; nucleotides outside the gene matches: 8. The CDR3 sequence: CASSHGQGPATNEKLFF. DNA of the CDR3: TGTGCCAGCAGCCACGGACAGGGCCCTGCAACTAATGAAAAACTGTTTTTT.

The chain couples TRBV5-1 to TRBJ2-1, with D possibly TRBD2 on 6 matching bases. V dropped 2 bases and J dropped 0 bases, with 12 bases sitting between them. The CDR3 is 16 residues long. Germline CDR1 and CDR2: SGHRS and YFSETQ. CDR3 sequence reads: CASSFVAVSSYNEQFF. DNA of the CDR3: TGCGCCAGCAGCTTCGTAGCGGTTTCCTCCTACAATGAGCAGTTCTTC. Based on the CDR3 plus reference TRBV5-1 and TRBJ2-1, the full variable domain is KAGVTQTPRYLIKTRGQQVTLSCSPISGHRSVSWYQQTPGQGLQFLFEYFSETQRNKGNFPGRFSGRQFSNSRSEMNVSTLELGDSALYLCASSFVAVSSYNEQFFGPGTRLTVL.

This clonotype was picked up many times. This rearrangement joins TRBV6-2 or TRBV6-3 to TRBJ2-1, with unresolved D. V dropped 3 bases and J dropped 9 bases, with 12 bases sitting between them. Germline V gene lookup returns CDR1 MNHEY and CDR2 SVGEGT. This CDR3 has 13 residues. The CDR3 coding sequence is TGTGCCAGCAGTTATTACTTCTCGGTTGAGCAGTTCTTC. It encodes CASSYYFSVEQFF.

J is TRBJ1-1 and V is TRBV28, with a possible D match to TRBD1 (5 bases). V was shortened by 6 bases and J by 9 bases, with 23 bases between the two germline ends. CDR1 MDHEN and CDR2 SYDVKM come from the germline V gene. This CDR3 has 15 residues. The CDR3 protein is CASSNLKRDGWKAFF. The CDR3 bases are TGTGCCAGCAGCAACCTAAAACGGGACGGGTGGAAAGCTTTCTTT.

Many counts were recorded for this clonotype. The chain recombines TRBV20-1 with TRBJ2-1; 11 nucleotides match TRBD1. With V trimmed by 3 bases and J by 1 base, 8 bases remained unmatched. This CDR3 comprises 17 residues. From germline, CDR1 is DFQATT and CDR2 SNEGSKA (reference sequence). In DNA, the CDR3 is TGCAGTGCTAGGAGGGCCGGGACAGGGGGGTCCTACAATGAGCAGTTCTTC. Encoded protein: CSARRAGTGGSYNEQFF.

This clonotype was observed a single time. The chain employs TRBV28 and TRBJ2-7; the match to TRBD1 covers 9 bases. The CDR3 is made up of 15 amino acids. Germline V gives CDR1 MDHEN, CDR2 SYDVKM. V lost 5 bases to trimming and J lost 7 bases; unmatched junction nucleotides: 12. CDR3 loop: CASSIGQGITIEQYF. In nucleotides, the CDR3 is TGTGCCAGCAGTATCGGACAGGGGATTACGATAGAGCAGTACTTC.

This rearrangement joins TRBV29-1 to TRBJ2-1; D uncertain. This CDR3 is built from 13 residues. Trimming shortened V by 3 bases and J by 8 bases, and 14 bases separated the two germline ends. Germline CDR1 is SQVTM and CDR2 is ANQGSEA. The CDR3 loop reads CSVDRAVGHEQFF. Written as DNA, the CDR3 is TGCAGCGTTGACCGGGCGGTTGGGCATGAGCAGTTCTTC.

The J gene is TRBJ1-6, the V gene TRBV28, with no clear D. The CDR3 extends over 12 amino acids. Trimming stripped 7 bases from V and 11 bases from J, with 12 bases between. Germline CDR1 reads MDHEN; CDR2 reads SYDVKM. DNA for the CDR3: TGTGCCAGCAAGGAGGGTGGGGCACCCCTCCACTTT. Its translation is CASKEGGAPLHF.

The rearrangement joins TRBV19 to TRBJ2-1; D unresolved. The germline CDR1 and CDR2 sequences are LNHDA and SQIVND (reference sequence). Deletions cut 1 base from V and 15 bases from J, with 16 bases between. The CDR3 extends over 13 amino acids. The chain's CDR3 is CASSIGQTSAGFF. The DNA of the CDR3 is TGTGCCAGTAGTATAGGCCAGACTTCCGCAGGGTTCTTC.

V usage is TRBV19 and J usage is TRBJ2-5, with 7 bases matching TRBD1. V trimming: 6 bases; J trimming: 2 bases; junction bases outside the gene matches: 3. The CDR3 contains 13 residues. Germline V gives CDR1 LNHDA, CDR2 SQIVND (reference sequence). CDR3 sequence: CASRRTGQETQYF. CDR3 bases: TGTGCCAGTAGACGGACAGGTCAAGAGACCCAGTACTTC.

This clonotype was counted ten times or more. The genes are TRBV11-2 and TRBJ2-3, with D possibly TRBD1 on 5 matching bases. The CDR3 loop spans 16 amino acids. Germline lookup yields CDR1 SGHAT and CDR2 FQNNGV. With 1 base removed from V and 2 bases from J, the gap between germline ends came to 13 bases. The CDR3 sequence: CASSLVPGHDTDTQYF. The CDR3 DNA sequence: TGTGCCAGCAGCTTAGTTCCAGGGCATGACACAGATACGCAGTATTTT.

This clonotype was observed at least ten times. The chain uses TRBV10-3 and TRBJ2-1; tentatively, D is TRBD2 (6 bases). The germline V gene encodes CDR1 ENHRY and CDR2 SYGVKD. V lost 2 bases and J 8 bases, leaving 13 bases between the germline ends. The CDR3 has 14 amino acids. The CDR3 reads CAISEQTSQDEQFF. The CDR3 coding sequence is TGTGCCATCAGTGAGCAAACTAGCCAAGATGAGCAGTTCTTC.

This clonotype came up many times. The gene calls are TRBV5-1 and TRBJ1-1; D is uncertain. From germline, CDR1 is SGHRS and CDR2 YFSETQ. The germline V and J ends were trimmed by 4 bases and 3 bases, with 13 bases remaining between them. This CDR3 comprises 14 residues. The CDR3 region is CASSPPPTYTEAFF. In DNA, the CDR3 is TGCGCCAGCAGCCCCCCCCCCACATACACTGAAGCTTTCTTT. Together with reference TRBV5-1 and TRBJ1-1, the CDR3 gives the full variable domain: KAGVTQTPRYLIKTRGQQVTLSCSPISGHRSVSWYQQTPGQGLQFLFEYFSETQRNKGNFPGRFSGRQFSNSRSEMNVSTLELGDSALYLCASSPPPTYTEAFFGQGTRLTVV.

This clonotype was recorded only once. The chain has TRBV5-6 and TRBJ2-3; TRBD2 aligns across 8 bases. The CDR3 extends over 20 amino acids. Germline V gene data show CDR1 as SGHDT and CDR2 as YYEEEE. J lost 4 bases, V lost 0 bases, and 19 bases had no gene match. The CDR3 spells CASSLALGSGVEVGPDTQYF. The DNA for the CDR3 is TGTGCCAGCAGCTTGGCCCTCGGTAGCGGGGTCGAGGTAGGCCCAGATACGCAGTATTTT.

The CDR3 DNA is TGCAGTGCTAGAGATTCTACCCGTCCGGGGGGCTCGAAGCCCCAGCATTTT. Its protein product is CSARDSTRPGGSKPQHF. The genes are TRBV20-1 and TRBJ1-5, with D possibly being TRBD1 (6 bases). The CDR3 is 17 residues long. Germline CDR1 reads DFQATT; CDR2 reads SNEGSKA (reference sequence). Between the trimmed V and J ends, which lost 0 bases and 8 bases, there was a span of 23 bases.

This clonotype was seen many times. The chain carries TRBV12-3 or TRBV12-4 and TRBJ2-5; D gene uncertain. CDR3 length: 12 residues. The ends were cut back, 5 bases at V and 4 bases at J, with 8 bases in the middle. CDR3: CASSRDGETQYF. In DNA form, the CDR3 reads TGTGCCAGCAGTAGAGACGGAGAGACCCAGTACTTC.